This TCR beta chain emerged from a study of shared clonotypes between healthy human individuals. On the study more broadly: Each donor's CD4 naive and CD4 memory cells filled three plates apiece, CD8 naive two, and CD8 memory one. Study-level points and caveats: Measured sharing among donors was expected to vary with sequencing depth. On the whole, naive subsets had larger estimated richness than memory subsets had.

Terminally differentiated effector memory CD45RA+ cells were excluded by CCR7 positive selection of CD45RO-negative cells. Nashville, Tennessee was home to all donors, who were Caucasian adults. Losses at the gene ends were 5 bases for V and 5 bases for J; bases not matched to a gene: 6. The CDR3 has 13 residues. Germline CDR1 is SEHNR and CDR2 is FQNEAQ (reference sequence). The table came from immunoSEQ multiplex PCR; TCRdb's copy has only in-frame clones and leaves some out. This repertoire shows some 580,000 clones, about 98% found once; its top ten account for 0.3%. For this clone: Antigen specificity is unknown.

Sequencing used naive CD8+ T cells sorted from blood. The rearrangement joins TRBV7-9 to TRBJ2-7; 7 positions agree with TRBD2. The clonotype comes from a man aged 25 to 45 in good health. The DNA of the CDR3 is TGTGCCAGCAGCCGGGCGGGAGCAGACGAGCAGTACTTC. This gives the protein CASSRAGADEQYF.